Listed here is a single T cell receptor beta chain. TCRdb keeps only in-frame clones here, not all; method: immunoSEQ multiplex PCR. The repertoire consists of 150,000 to 200,000 clones, with about 93% occurring once and the leading ten covering about 0.07%. The CDR3 is 15 amino acids. Germline V CDR1 and CDR2: SGHAT, FQNNGV. Trimming took off 0 bases at V and 2 bases at J, with 11 bases between the two ends. This sample is drawn from a study of shared clonotypes between healthy human individuals. Sequencing used naive CD4+ T cells sorted from blood. Subset meaning: CD45RA+ positively selected. This receptor was obtained from a woman aged 25 to 39 in good health. The rearrangement links TRBV11-2 to TRBJ2-7, with D possibly being TRBD1 (5 bases). The CDR3 coding sequence is TGTGCCAGCAGCTTAGAAGACAGCTACACCTACGAGCAGTACTTC. Residues: CASSLEDSYTYEQYF.